This entry is about one T cell receptor (beta chain). No antigen is known for it. 60 Vbeta and 13 Jbeta primers were used in PCR. TCRdb's copy holds only in-frame clones and misses some; the assay was immunoSEQ multiplex PCR. The table lists roughly 200,000 clones, 79% of them singletons. Germline values: CDR1 SGHNT, CDR2 YYREEE (reference sequence). V was pared by 3 bases and J by 4 bases, with 4 bases of the junction left unmatched. This CDR3 is built from 13 residues. The data derive from a study of cytomegalovirus exposure and HLA in healthy donors. Study results and limitations: Only CMV serostatus was available as immune exposure information. The authors later found TCR association rates varying by HLA locus, with DRB1 most and HLA-C fewest. Judged likely to be a sequencing artifact was a cluster of highly shared sequence variants.

V is TRBV5-4 and J is TRBJ2-7, with 7 nucleotides matching TRBD2. Sequencing was carried out using PBMCs. This receptor was taken from a woman aged 25 to 39 in good health and CMV-seropositive. The CDR3 region has the DNA TGTGCCAGCAGCTCCGGGACTACATACGAGCAGTACTTC. Translation gives CASSSGTTYEQYF.